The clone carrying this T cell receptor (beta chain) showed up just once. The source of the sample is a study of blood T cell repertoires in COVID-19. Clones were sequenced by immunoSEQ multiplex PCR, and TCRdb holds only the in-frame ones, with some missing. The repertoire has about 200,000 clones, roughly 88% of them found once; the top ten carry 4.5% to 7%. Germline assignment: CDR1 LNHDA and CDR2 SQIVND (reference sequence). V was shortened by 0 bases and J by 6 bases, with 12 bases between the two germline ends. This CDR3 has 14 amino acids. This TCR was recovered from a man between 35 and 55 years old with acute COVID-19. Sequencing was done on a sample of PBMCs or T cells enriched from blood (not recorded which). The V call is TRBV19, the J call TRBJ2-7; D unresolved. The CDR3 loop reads CASSIEHPIGEQYF. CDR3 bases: TGTGCCAGTAGTATAGAGCACCCGATCGGCGAGCAGTACTTC.